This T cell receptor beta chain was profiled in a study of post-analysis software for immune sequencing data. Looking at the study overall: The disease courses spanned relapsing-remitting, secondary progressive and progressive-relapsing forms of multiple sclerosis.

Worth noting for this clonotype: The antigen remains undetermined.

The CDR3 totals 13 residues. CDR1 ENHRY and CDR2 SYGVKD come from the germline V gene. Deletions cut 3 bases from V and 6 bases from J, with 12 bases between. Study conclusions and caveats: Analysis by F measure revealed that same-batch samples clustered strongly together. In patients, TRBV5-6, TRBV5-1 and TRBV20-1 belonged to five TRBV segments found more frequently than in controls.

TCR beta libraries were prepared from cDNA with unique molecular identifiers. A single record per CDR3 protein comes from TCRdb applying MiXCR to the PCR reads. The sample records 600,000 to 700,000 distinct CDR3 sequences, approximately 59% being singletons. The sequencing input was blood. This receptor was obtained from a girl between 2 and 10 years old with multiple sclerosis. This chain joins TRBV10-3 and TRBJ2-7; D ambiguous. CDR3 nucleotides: TGTGCCATCAGTGACACAGAGCTCTTCGAGCAGTACTTC. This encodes CAISDTELFEQYF.